Included here is one T cell receptor (beta chain) sequence, with context. This clone was seen more than once but under ten times. Its antigen is currently not known. The record has no base qualities; no much larger clone is one base away. Library preparation used the immunoSEQ multiplex PCR assay. The multiplex PCR relied on a mix of 60 forward primers for TCR Vbeta segments and 13 reverse primers for TCR Jbeta segments. A multiplex PCR assay on genomic DNA amplified the CDR3 region of rearranged TCR beta genes. Amplified TCR beta libraries were sequenced as 87-base-pair reads on the Illumina HiSeq System. The authors processed their data as follows. A later analysis counted approximately 76 million unique TCR beta chains across the 650 to 800 repertoires, and around 9.9 million of these chains were shared by at least two donors. To remove PCR and sequencing errors, raw reads were error-corrected and collapsed into unique sequences using a nearest-neighbor algorithm that merged closely related sequences. To assign V, D and J gene segments, CDR3 sequences were aligned to IMGT reference sequences. For a sequence to be retained, a match of at least six nucleotides was required to both a V gene segment and a J gene segment. A rearrangement was called productive if the CDR3 had no stop codons and remained in frame with V and J, and every other rearrangement was called non-productive. Following IMGT convention, CDR3 was defined as the stretch from the second conserved V-encoded cysteine up to the conserved J-encoded phenylalanine. The earlier analysis of about 570 of the donors excluded any sequence lacking an unambiguous match to a single V gene segment. An earlier analysis of 550 to 650 of the donors classified V segments as functional when productive rearrangements were above 56.7% and as segregating when the standard deviation between donors was above 5%. A statistical classification framework was developed to diagnose cytomegalovirus status using the catalog of TCR beta chain sequences. V and J gene assignment, in a later analysis, came from comparing TCR nucleotide sequences with IMGT/GENE-DB human TR gene sequences. A later analysis assigned CDR3 sequences and most-parsimonious VDJ recombination scenarios with the TCRdist pipeline. A later analysis defined each TCR beta chain by its CDR3 amino acid sequence plus V-gene family, and excluded reads lacking a unique V-gene family. To address suspected cross-contamination and a sequencing artifact, a later analysis removed over 500 highly shared, low-generation-probability nucleotide sequences. In a later analysis, a clonal expansion index for each public chain was calculated from normalized within-repertoire ranks of inferred template counts. Generation probabilities in a later analysis came from a VDJ recombination model fitted to out-of-frame rearrangements, and those results were checked against IGoR. A later analysis scored TCR-TCR, TCR-HLA and TCR-CMV co-occurrence with hypergeometric tests, applying a repertoire-size bias correction to TCR pairs. In a later analysis, false discovery rates were estimated by permuting HLA or CMV assignments 20 times. A later analysis grouped co-occurring TCRs with DBSCAN, adding TCRdist sequence similarity when clustering within HLA-allele-positive subsets. For co-occurrence clustering, repertoires with fewer than 30,000 or more than 120,000 public chains were excluded, along with a handful of repertoires with anomalous nucleotide sharing. Imported from immuneACCESS, the table was reduced by TCRdb to in-frame sequences with V and J called. These copies leave out some clones; in studies compared against another copy, an unresolved V gene accounts for under half, and the cause of the remainder is not known. That table gives V, J and clone size, and the DNA gave D and trimming. Recorded for this sample are under 150,000 clones; 60% to 85% of them occurred a single time. The top ten clonotypes cover around 3% of the sample.

The cohort was made up of 666 healthy bone marrow donors. At the time of sampling, every cohort member was nominally healthy, though immune exposures that went unrecorded were likely present. The donor was CMV seropositive and was included in the group of 290 or so seropositive cohort members. A peripheral blood sample was collected from each donor, and TCR beta sequencing was performed on peripheral blood mononuclear cells. The Qiagen DNeasy Blood Extraction Kit was used to extract genomic DNA from the blood cell samples. This sample stems from a study of cytomegalovirus exposure and HLA in healthy donors (dated by TCRdb to about 2017). For the wider study: An earlier analysis of several hundred of the donors reported 276 Gb of sequence data and approximately 120 million unique TCR beta sequences obtained from roughly 170 million T cells. An early release that covered around 590 HLA-typed donors contained around 330 gigabases of sequencing data and roughly 84 million unique TCR sequences. The genetic ancestry cluster associated with self-reported Caucasian donors included about 81% of the roughly 400 genotyped donors. The study aimed to test whether signatures of past pathogen exposure could be identified by cataloging public T cell receptors. Using immunosequencing, the study profiled T cell repertoires from 666 subjects and related those repertoires to cytomegalovirus serostatus. Besides the first cohort of roughly 640 subjects, a separate validation cohort made up of roughly 120 different subjects was used. To predict cytomegalovirus infection status, the study combined high-throughput TCR immunosequencing, statistical association of individual TCRs with disease status, and machine learning. A later analysis re-analyzed previously published TCR beta repertoires from hundreds of donors and added high-resolution HLA genotyping to study TCR occurrence patterns. Rather than drawing on any new phenotypic data, the later analysis identified candidate immune exposures from TCR beta sequences and the way those sequences occurred across donors. An earlier analysis of 587 of the donors applied high-throughput TCR beta sequencing to assess whether each TCR beta V gene segment acted as functional or pseudogenic. Donor age, sex, ethnicity and CMV serostatus were compiled together with the repertoire data. A later genetic analysis used genome-wide SNP genotypes for about 65% of the 666 donors, treating that subset as a discovery cohort. All discovery cohort repertoires had been generated using a single sequencing platform. Both class I and class II loci were covered by HLA typing, at four-digit resolution. Typing coverage differed by locus: A, B, C, DRB1 and DQB1 were typed in roughly 629-630 donors, DQA1 in 522, DPA1 in approximately 610, and DPB1 in approximately 450. Five DR-DQ haplotypes were handled as single units for association and clustering, since linkage in the cohort was strong. On average, around 240,000 unique TCR beta nucleotide sequences were sequenced per donor among fewer than 500 genotyped donors of the cohort, with about 19% of those sequences being non-productive. Beyond this particular receptor, the publication reports: The classifier was reported to diagnose cytomegalovirus status with high specificity and sensitivity in both the original and validation cohorts. The presence/absence analyses assumed that sequencing depth was roughly uniform across donors, and that assumption may not be true. Because HLA typing was missing for some donors at each locus, association tests included only the typed subset. A later genetic analysis associated a missense DCLRE1C variant with V-gene and J-gene trimming of TCR beta chains, and an independent cohort replicated the association. In vitro tests confirmed that a few of the cytomegalovirus-associated TCR beta chains recognize cytomegalovirus antigens. Most TCR sequences were observed very rarely across donors, whereas some public TCRs were present in many individuals. Compared with equally common non-associated chains, HLA-associated TCR beta chains in a later analysis were more clonally expanded and had lower generation probabilities. In a later analysis, around 17,000 TCR beta sequences were associated with specific HLA alleles at a false discovery rate of 0.05. In a later analysis, TCR association rates were found to vary across HLA loci, with the most associated TCRs seen for DRB1 alleles and the fewest for HLA-C alleles. When HLA alleles, especially DR and DQ, strongly co-occurred, attributing TCR associations to individual alleles was difficult. Most CMV-associated TCR beta chains appeared to be HLA-restricted in a later analysis, and the HLA associations seemed to be driven largely by CMV exposure. In a later analysis, several top co-occurrence clusters were reported to appear linked to parvovirus B19, influenza, CMV and Epstein-Barr virus. In an earlier analysis of 587 of the donors, most TCR beta V segments appeared in productive rearrangements about 90% or about 30% of the time, broadly matching IMGT annotations. Immune exposure information for the cohort was limited to CMV serostatus. The 87-base-pair reads could not distinguish some IMGT-functional V segments, including TRBV6-2 and TRBV6-3, so those segments were excluded. A cluster of highly shared sequence variants was judged likely to be a technical artifact of the sequencing pipeline. Only TCR beta chains were sequenced in this cohort, and the absence of alpha or paired-chain data limited detectable features. A total of fewer than 200 TCR beta chains were listed by the study as associated with cytomegalovirus. A further reported finding was that TCR beta sequences accurately predicted the HLA-A and HLA-B alleles for most subjects in the first cohort. Linkage disequilibrium might explain the correlated functional status among segregating V segments, but an unknown experimental factor could not be excluded. In a later genetic analysis, fewer N-insertions in productive TCRs were reported among donors in an Asian-associated ancestry cluster than the roughly 640-donor mean. The authors suggested that the approach could potentially be generalized to other disease states and immunological phenotypes. The earlier analysis of approximately 540 of the donors excluded some 15 rarely observed V segments, including chromosome 9 orphons, because counts were too low.

According to the germline V gene (reference sequence), CDR1 reads PRHDT and CDR2 reads FYEKMQ. The CDR3 holds 17 amino acids from the cysteine to the phenylalanine. The only DNA kept is the CDR3, 51 bases in frame from the first base. V is clipped by 5 bases and J by 0 bases, and the sequence between their germline boundaries is 17 bases long. This TCR was sampled from a woman aged 25 to 39 in good health and CMV-seropositive. Rearrangement joined TRBV13 to TRBJ2-1; a weak D assignment points to TRBD2 (5 bases agree). Sequenced material: PBMCs. The DNA is TGTGCCAGCAGCCCAGATCCGGGGAGCGGCTCCTACAATGAGCAGTTCTTC. Its coded protein is CASSPDPGSGSYNEQFF.